The entry below gives a single T cell receptor (beta chain) sequence along with its context. Per germline, CDR1 LGHNT and CDR2 FRNRAP. The CDR3 is 17 amino acids. The V gene lost 6 bases and the J gene lost 0 bases, with 18 bases spanning the gap. It was with 60 Vbeta and 13 Jbeta primers that the PCR ran. Some clones are missing from TCRdb's copy, which holds only in-frame ones; the method was immunoSEQ multiplex PCR. The top ten clones hold approximately 8.7% of a sample with some 150,000 clones, approximately 80% of them seen once. The sample belongs to a study of cytomegalovirus exposure and HLA in healthy donors.

The chain combines TRBV12-5 with TRBJ2-1, with D perhaps TRBD2 (5 bases). Sequenced material: PBMCs. The sequence was collected from a young man in good health and CMV-seropositive. Here the CDR3 DNA reads TGTGCTAGTGGAACCGATCGAGGGCCGAGCTCCTACAATGAGCAGTTCTTC. Translation gives CASGTDRGPSSYNEQFF.